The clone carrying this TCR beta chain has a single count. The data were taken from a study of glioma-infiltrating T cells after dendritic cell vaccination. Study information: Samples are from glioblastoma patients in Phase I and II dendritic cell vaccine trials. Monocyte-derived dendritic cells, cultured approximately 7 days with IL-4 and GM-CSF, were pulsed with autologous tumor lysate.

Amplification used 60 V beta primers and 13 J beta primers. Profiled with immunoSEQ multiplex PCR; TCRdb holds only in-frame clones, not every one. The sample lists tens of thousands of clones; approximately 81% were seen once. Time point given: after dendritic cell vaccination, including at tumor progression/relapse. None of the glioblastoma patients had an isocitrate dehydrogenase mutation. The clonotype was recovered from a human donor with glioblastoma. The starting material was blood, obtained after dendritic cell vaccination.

CDR3 nucleotides: TGCGCCAGCAGCCAATTTCGACAGGGGGAAACTGAAGCTTTCTTT. Translated, it gives CASSQFRQGETEAFF. This rearrangement joins TRBV4-1 to TRBJ1-1, with 9 bases aligning to TRBD1. Germline V gene data show CDR1 as MGHRA and CDR2 as YSYEKL. This CDR3 contains 15 residues. V trimming: 2 bases; J trimming: 5 bases; junction bases outside the gene matches: 6.